Listed here are 30 T cell receptor beta chains from one sample, sequenced in a study of graft-versus-host responses after intestinal transplantation listed by TCRdb under 2021. The time point label, as the study defines it: cells obtained before transplantation from donor or recipient. Libraries came from the immunoSEQ multiplex PCR assay. TCRdb took over this immuneACCESS table, retaining in-frame rearrangements with V and J assigned. Such tables are incomplete; in checked studies, under half of the missing clones stem from an unresolved V gene, and the remainder is unexplained. For this sample the table gives some 18,000 clones, of which about 38% were detected only once. The ten top clones hold about 0.95% of the sample. The specimen comprised alloreactive CD4+ T cells from a mixed lymphocyte reaction culture, sampled before intestinal transplant. Interpreted using the paper, the cell subset or site label stands for: CFSE-low proliferating T cells sorted from roughly six-day pre-transplant mixed lymphocyte reaction (GvH or HvG direction). The receptors originated from a human patient who received an intestinal transplant.

J is TRBJ2-5 and V is TRBV27, with D perhaps assigned TRBD1 or TRBD2 (5 bases each). Germline CDR1 is MNHEY and CDR2 is SMNVEV (reference sequence). CDR3 size: 18 residues. Between the trimmed V and J ends, which lost 0 bases and 2 bases, there was a span of 19 bases. CDR3 region: CASSLSRVSGMVQETQYF. CDR3 bases: TGTGCCAGCAGTTTATCCAGGGTATCGGGGATGGTTCAAGAGACCCAGTACTTC.

The genes are TRBV5-6 and TRBJ1-6, with 8 bases that match TRBD1. After removal of 0 bases from V and 6 bases from J, the junction contained 5 bases not matched to a gene. CDR1 and CDR2 (germline): SGHDT, YYEEEE. CDR3 length equals 16 residues. The DNA for the CDR3 is TGTGCCAGCAGCTTGGTGGGGGACAGGCCTAATTCACCCCTCCACTTT. This gives the protein CASSLVGDRPNSPLHF.

In nucleotides, the CDR3 is TGCGCCAGCAGCCCGGGGACGGTCGCACACGGGGGGGGCTTTTCTGAGCAGTTCTTC. It is translated as CASSPGTVAHGGGFSEQFF. The chain has TRBV4-1 and TRBJ2-1; the match to TRBD2 covers 8 bases. CDR3 size: 19 residues. CDR1 and CDR2 (germline): MGHRA, YSYEKL. Trimming at V came to 4 bases and at J to 9 bases, leaving 23 bases not matched to a gene.

This clone showed up just once. The chain carries TRBV6-5 and TRBJ2-3; a weak D match, TRBD2 (7 bases). V was trimmed by 3 bases and J by 0 bases, leaving 10 bases between them. Germline CDR1 is MNHEY and CDR2 is SVGAGI. CDR3 length equals 15 residues. The DNA for the CDR3 is TGTGCCAGCAGTTATGGGGGGGGCAGCACAGATACGCAGTATTTT. It specifies CASSYGGGSTDTQYF.

V gene TRBV19 combines with J gene TRBJ1-2, with TRBD1 identical over 12 bases. The CDR3 spans 16 residues. The V segment lost 2 bases and the J segment 7 bases; nucleotides outside the gene matches: 8. CDR1 and CDR2 from the germline V gene are LNHDA and SQIVND (reference sequence). The CDR3 DNA reads TGTGCCAGTAGTATAAGCCGGGGGACAGGGGGCTCTGGCTACACCTTC. This translates into CASSISRGTGGSGYTF. The whole variable domain, filled in from reference TRBV19 and TRBJ1-2, reads DGGITQSPKYLFRKEGQNVTLSCEQNLNHDAMYWYRQDPGQGLRLIYYSQIVNDFQKGDIAEGYSVSREKKESFPLTVTSAQKNPTAFYLCASSISRGTGGSGYTFGSGTRLTVV.

The chain uses TRBV10-3 and TRBJ1-6, with 9 bases aligning to TRBD1. V trimming: 4 bases; J trimming: 7 bases; junction bases outside the gene matches: 17. The CDR3 length is 19 residues. The germline V gene encodes CDR1 ENHRY and CDR2 SYGVKD. CDR3 region: CAISARDRAPSGSNSPLHF. CDR3 in DNA: TGTGCCATCAGTGCCCGGGACAGGGCCCCCTCAGGGTCGAATTCACCCCTCCACTTT.

The chain carries TRBV6-5 and TRBJ1-1, with D perhaps TRBD1 (6 bases). The CDR3 is 13 residues long. V was shortened by 6 bases and J by 7 bases, with 15 bases between the two germline ends. The germline CDR1 and CDR2 sequences are MNHEY and SVGAGI. CDR3 nucleotide sequence: TGTGCCAGCAGACGTACCACAGGGTTTGAAGCTTTCTTT. This gives the protein CASRRTTGFEAFF.

J is TRBJ1-1 and V is TRBV11-2; a weak D match, TRBD1 (6 bases). This CDR3 is 14 amino acids long. V lost 4 bases and J 8 bases, leaving 17 bases between the germline ends. CDR1 and CDR2 from the germline V gene are SGHAT and FQNNGV. The CDR3 DNA is TGTGCCAGCAGCTCGGCAAGGGGGAGCTGGGAAGCTTTCTTT. Translated: CASSSARGSWEAFF. The variable domain in full, completed from reference TRBV11-2 and TRBJ1-1, reads EAGVAQSPRYKIIEKRQSVAFWCNPISGHATLYWYQQILGQGPKLLIQFQNNGVVDDSQLPKDRFSAERLKGVDSTLKIQPAKLEDSAVYLCASSSARGSWEAFFGQGTRLTVV.

The chain is built from TRBV2 and TRBJ2-1; D gene unclear. The CDR3 is made up of 12 amino acids. Germline V gene sequence: CDR1 SNHLY, CDR2 FYNNEI. Trimming removed 8 bases from V and 3 bases from J, with 8 bases in between. DNA for the CDR3: TGTGCCAGCTCTGGTTTCTACAATGAGCAGTTCTTC. Protein: CASSGFYNEQFF.

The sample holds a few counts of this clone. CDR3 DNA: TGCGCCAGCAGTGATATTCGCAGGCCCTATGGCTACACCTTC. Amino acids: CASSDIRRPYGYTF. The chain combines TRBV10-1 with TRBJ1-2; D not certain. V was pared by 3 bases and J by 4 bases, with 12 bases between. This CDR3 has 14 residues. In germline, CDR1 is WNHNN, CDR2 SYGVQD (reference sequence).

There are a few counts of this clone. The V gene is TRBV27, the J gene TRBJ1-2, with D maybe TRBD1 (5 bases). CDR3 length equals 14 residues. Germline assignment: CDR1 MNHEY and CDR2 SMNVEV (reference sequence). Trimming took off 5 bases at V and 7 bases at J, with 17 bases between the two ends. The CDR3 sequence is CASSLQGRASGYTF. CDR3 in DNA: TGTGCCAGCAGTCTCCAGGGCAGGGCGTCTGGCTACACCTTC.

This clone has only a few counts. V is TRBV4-1 and J is TRBJ1-5; TRBD1 matches at 7 bases. V trimming: 4 bases; J trimming: 7 bases; junction bases outside the gene matches: 13. This CDR3 spans 16 amino acids. Germline V gene data show CDR1 as MGHRA and CDR2 as YSYEKL. The CDR3 region has the DNA TGCGCCAGCAGCCTCCTACCTGCAGGGGGAGGGCAGCCCCAGCATTTT. Residues: CASSLLPAGGGQPQHF.

This clone was detected only once. The chain recombines TRBV2 with TRBJ1-2; D not certain. The CDR3 contains 12 residues. Looked up from germline, CDR1 is SNHLY and CDR2 is FYNNEI. V was pared by 3 bases and J by 8 bases, with 10 bases between. The CDR3: CASSDRGRGYTF. The CDR3 coding sequence is TGTGCCAGCAGTGACCGCGGGAGGGGCTACACCTTC.

The chain combines TRBV10-3 with TRBJ2-5; 9 nucleotides agree with TRBD2. V was pared by 2 bases and J by 5 bases, with 6 bases of the junction left unmatched. Germline CDR1 reads ENHRY; CDR2 reads SYGVKD. This CDR3 is built from 15 residues. CDR3 region: CAISEAVAGVETQYF. CDR3 bases: TGTGCCATCAGTGAGGCGGTAGCGGGGGTGGAGACCCAGTACTTC.

With respect to this clone: An end of the junction differs from the germline gene, which may be a read error. V is TRBV19 and J is TRBJ1-5, with D possibly TRBD1 on 6 matching bases. The length of the CDR3 is 15 residues. Per the germline V gene, CDR1 is LNHDA and CDR2 is SQIVND (reference sequence). CDR3 loop: CANSILGARNQPQHF. CDR3 DNA sequence: TGTGCCAATAGTATTTTGGGGGCACGCAATCAGCCCCAGCATTTT.

The chain has TRBV14 and TRBJ1-2, with a weak D call TRBD1 (5 bases). The CDR3 is 13 residues long. Trimming cost V 4 bases and J 4 bases, with 10 bases left between them. Germline assignment: CDR1 SGHDN and CDR2 FVKESK. CDR3 residues: CASSRDSIYGYTF. The CDR3 coding sequence is TGTGCCAGCAGCCGAGACAGCATCTATGGCTACACCTTC.

The gene calls are TRBV5-1 and TRBJ2-5, with no clear D. This CDR3 is 15 amino acids long. Trimming took 0 bases from V and 1 from J, leaving 10 bases between them. Germline-derived CDR1 and CDR2 are SGHRS and YFSETQ. The CDR3 loop is CASSLAGRFQETQYF. In nucleotides, the CDR3 is TGCGCCAGCAGCTTGGCTGGCAGGTTCCAAGAGACCCAGTACTTC.

The J gene is TRBJ2-2, the V gene TRBV19; perhaps D is TRBD1 or TRBD2 (6 bases each). Germline V gene lookup returns CDR1 LNHDA and CDR2 SQIVND (reference sequence). V shed 1 base and J shed 5 bases, with 14 bases lying between them. This CDR3 spans 16 amino acids. The CDR3 region has the DNA TGTGCCAGTAGTATAGCGGGGGCGTTAAGAACCGGGGAGCTGTTTTTT. Residues: CASSIAGALRTGELFF. The complete variable domain, with remaining parts taken from reference TRBV19 and TRBJ2-2, reads DGGITQSPKYLFRKEGQNVTLSCEQNLNHDAMYWYRQDPGQGLRLIYYSQIVNDFQKGDIAEGYSVSREKKESFPLTVTSAQKNPTAFYLCASSIAGALRTGELFFGEGSRLTVL.

Here the CDR3 reads CASSRRVDQPQHF. CDR3 DNA sequence: TGTGCCAGCAGCCGTAGGGTTGATCAGCCCCAGCATTTT. This sequence joins TRBV6-5 and TRBJ1-5; no definite D call. Trimming pared 6 bases from V and 5 bases from J, leaving 11 bases between. The CDR3 loop spans 13 amino acids. Germline V gene data show CDR1 as MNHEY and CDR2 as SVGAGI.

The rearrangement joins TRBV6-1 to TRBJ1-1; unclear D gene. Germline V lookup: CDR1 MNHNS, CDR2 SASEGT. The CDR3 spans 13 residues. Deletions cut 4 bases from V and 11 bases from J, with 17 bases between. The CDR3 here is CASSARAASYAFF. CDR3 DNA: TGTGCCAGCAGTGCCCGGGCGGCATCGTACGCTTTCTTT.

The V gene is TRBV6-5, the J gene TRBJ2-3; D is undetermined. The V and J ends lost 1 base and 5 bases respectively, with 1 base between them. The CDR3 totals 11 residues. The germline CDR1 and CDR2 sequences are MNHEY and SVGAGI. The CDR3 DNA follows: TGTGCCAGCAGTTACTTAGATACGCAGTATTTT. This sequence encodes CASSYLDTQYF.

This clone was counted a few times. The chain links TRBV7-9 to TRBJ1-1; TRBD1 agrees at 8 bases. The CDR3 has 14 residues. Germline trimming cut 4 bases from V and 5 bases from J; bases unmatched to any gene: 6. The germline V gene encodes CDR1 SEHNR and CDR2 FQNEAQ (reference sequence). CDR3 DNA sequence: TGTGCCAGCAGCTCCGGGACAGGTGGAACTGAAGCTTTCTTT. Amino acid sequence: CASSSGTGGTEAFF.

The rearrangement uses TRBV5-4 and TRBJ2-3; tentative D call: TRBD1 (6 bases). The V gene's germline CDR1 is SGHNT and CDR2 YYREEE (reference sequence). The V end lost 3 bases, the J end lost 6 bases, and 20 bases lay between the germline ends. The CDR3 extends over 16 amino acids. This chain's CDR3 is CASSSYGTRRGDTQYF. In DNA form, the CDR3 reads TGTGCCAGCAGCTCATATGGGACACGGCGAGGGGATACGCAGTATTTT. Variable domain in full (rest from reference TRBV5-4 and TRBJ2-3): ETGVTQSPTHLIKTRGQQVTLRCSSQSGHNTVSWYQQALGQGPQFIFQYYREEENGRGNFPPRFSGLQFPNYSSELNVNALELDDSALYLCASSSYGTRRGDTQYFGPGTRLTVL.

The rearrangement uses TRBV2 and TRBJ1-2; no definite D call. The germline V and J ends were trimmed by 3 bases and 0 bases, with 11 bases remaining between them. This CDR3 is 15 amino acids long. In germline, CDR1 is SNHLY, CDR2 FYNNEI. CDR3 bases: TGTGCCAGCAGTGAGGGGAGACCAGCTAACTATGGCTACACCTTC. As protein: CASSEGRPANYGYTF.

This clone occurred a few times. The chain carries TRBV19 and TRBJ1-1; D is possibly TRBD1 (6 bases). V lost 3 bases and J lost 0, with 14 bases in between. Germline CDR1 reads LNHDA; CDR2 reads SQIVND (reference sequence). CDR3 length: 16 amino acids. DNA for the CDR3: TGTGCCAGTAGTATTGGGCCGACAGGTTTGAACACTGAAGCTTTCTTT. Residues: CASSIGPTGLNTEAFF.

This chain uses TRBV6-1 with TRBJ1-4; D uncertain. The CDR3 has 14 amino acids. Germline CDR1 and CDR2: MNHNS and SASEGT. Trimming took 6 bases from V and 7 from J, leaving 15 bases between them. The CDR3 DNA reads TGTGCCAGCAGCAAAACGAATCGAATTGAAAAACTGTTTTTT. Residues: CASSKTNRIEKLFF.

This clone occurred once. The J gene is TRBJ2-2, the V gene TRBV11-3; the D call may be TRBD1 or TRBD2 (5 bases each). V was clipped by 2 bases and J by 12 bases, with 13 bases between them. The CDR3 runs to 13 residues. Germline V gene sequence: CDR1 SGHNT, CDR2 YENEEA. Here the CDR3 DNA reads TGTGCCAGCAGCTTATACGGGGCCGCGAAGCTGTTTTTT. Its protein product is CASSLYGAAKLFF.

This clone appeared a few times. The V and J genes are TRBV27 and TRBJ2-7; 13 positions agree with TRBD2. CDR1 is MNHEY, CDR2 SMNVEV, per germline (reference sequence). Trimming cost V 6 bases and J 4 bases; bases outside gene matches: 3. The CDR3 has 14 amino acids. CDR3 bases: TGTGCCAGCAGGACTAGCGGGGGGTTATACGAGCAGTACTTC. This codes for CASRTSGGLYEQYF.

There are a few counts of this clone. The CDR3 loop is CASSLDRGLYTF. CDR3 nucleotide sequence: TGTGCCAGCAGCTTAGATCGGGGTCTCTACACCTTC. The rearrangement uses TRBV11-3 and TRBJ1-2; D is unclear. From germline, CDR1 is SGHNT and CDR2 YENEEA. The CDR3 contains 12 residues. Trimming stripped 0 bases from V and 10 bases from J, with 9 bases between.

This clone is labeled medium-sized. The chain recombines TRBV19 with TRBJ2-7; 7 positions match TRBD1. The germline gives CDR1 LNHDA, CDR2 SQIVND (reference sequence). This CDR3 comprises 15 residues. With 2 bases clipped from V and 2 bases from J, the junction kept 6 bases outside the gene matches. CDR3 protein: CASSIRATGAYEQYF. The CDR3 DNA follows: TGTGCCAGTAGTATAAGGGCTACAGGGGCCTACGAGCAGTACTTC.